The sequence of this TCR beta chain was determined in a study of blood T cell repertoires in COVID-19 (dated by TCRdb to the early 2020s). The study in broad terms: Samples covering the acute and convalescent phases of COVID-19 were provided by collaborators in the United States, Italy and Spain. The material from the prospective study consisted of cDNA or gDNA derived from T cells, B-cell-depleted T cells, or PBMCs. Subjects who had been exposed to COVID-19, were actively infected with it, or had recovered from it provided the deeply sampled blood TCRbeta repertoires that made up the dataset. The repertoires were released in a freely available public database intended as a resource for research on the immune response to SARS-CoV-2. The samples were drawn from the first 160 participants of the ongoing ImmuneRACE study and from some 1,300 subjects provided by 6 global collaborators. The sample metadata nearly always contained a de-identified subject ID, COVID-19 status, age in years and sex. Where available, HLA class I and class II types were taken from metadata supplied by the sample provider and were not determined by assay-based typing.

The immunoSEQ Assay, a bias-controlled multiplex PCR, was used to amplify TCRbeta CDR3 regions from genomic DNA. From the authors' description of their analysis: The number of nucleated cells in each sample was estimated by amplification of reference gene primers within the assay. To quantify the absolute abundance of each unique TCRbeta CDR3 rearrangement, sequence reads were collapsed and filtered. Productive Simpson clonality was computed per sample as the square root of Simpson's diversity index over productive rearrangements. TCRdb provides this immuneACCESS table in a form limited to in-frame rearrangements. Some clones are lacking; in checked studies, under half of them reflect an unresolved V gene, and why the rest are absent is not known. The V and J calls and the clone size are those of that table, but D and trimming were determined from the DNA. Counted in this sample were about 160,000 clones; over 75% of them appeared once. The ten largest clonotypes hold approximately 11% of the sample.

Worth noting for this clone: The clone's antigen remains unknown. Per-base quality was not reported, and no clone a single base away is much larger than it.

The collaborating institutions used their own protocols to collect whole blood in K2EDTA tubes. For TCRbeta analysis, collaborators shipped samples in one of three forms: frozen whole blood, isolated PBMCs, or DNA extracted from either of those sample types. V is cut back by 0 bases and J by 2 bases, with 0 bases in the junction unmatched. Inclusive of the bounding cysteine and phenylalanine, the CDR3 is 14 residues long. The only DNA kept is the CDR3, 42 bases in frame from the first base. The germline V gene sets CDR1 to SGDLS and CDR2 to YYNGEE. Study-wide findings and limitations: The amount of clinical and demographic metadata varied by source and participant and was provided uncurated.

The source of this sequence is a human donor in a cohort sampled during active COVID-19. What was sequenced was peripheral blood. The chain couples TRBV9 to TRBJ2-7; TRBD1 aligns with 9 central bases. Here the CDR3 is given as CASSVGTGAYEQYF. At the DNA level, the sequence is TGTGCCAGCAGCGTAGGGACAGGGGCCTACGAGCAGTACTTC.